These T cell receptor beta chains were read from a single sample in a study of blood T cells in healthy people across ages. One entry per CDR3 protein, called by TCRdb with MiXCR from the 5' RACE reads. The table has around 800,000 distinct CDR3 sequences, around 25% seen once. In addition, the sample was reused for a study of T cells of mothers and their children.

Sequencing was done on a sample of blood. Receptors originate from a boy aged 10-17 years in good health. The CDR3 runs from the conserved cysteine through the conserved F or W. The D gene is left open where the match is weak. Rows give clone size only sometimes, using once, few, many, or a class for an expanded clone.

j_call: TRBJ2-1; d_call: -; v_call: TRBV5-1; clone_size: -; cdr3_length: 15; cdr3_aa: CASSSATSSYNEQFF; cdr3_nt: TGCGCCAGCAGCTCGGCGACGAGCTCCTACAATGAGCAGTTCTTC
j_call: TRBJ2-2; d_call: -; v_call: TRBV11-2; clone_size: few; cdr3_length: 15; cdr3_aa: CASSLERVNTGELFF; cdr3_nt: TGTGCCAGCAGCTTAGAGCGGGTGAACACCGGGGAGCTGTTTTTT
j_call: TRBJ1-1; d_call: TRBD1; v_call: TRBV5-1; clone_size: once; cdr3_length: 14; cdr3_aa: CASSGTGGQTEAFF; cdr3_nt: TGCGCCAGCAGCGGAACAGGGGGCCAAACTGAAGCTTTCTTT
j_call: TRBJ2-5; d_call: TRBD2; v_call: TRBV6-5; clone_size: few; cdr3_length: 16; cdr3_aa: CASSYVHSGGQETQYF; cdr3_nt: TGTGCCAGCAGTTACGTCCATAGCGGGGGCCAAGAGACCCAGTACTTC
j_call: TRBJ2-5; d_call: -; v_call: TRBV20-1; clone_size: few; cdr3_length: 12; cdr3_aa: CSAVTRWETQYF; cdr3_nt: TGCAGTGCTGTCACTAGATGGGAGACCCAGTACTTC
j_call: TRBJ1-2; d_call: -; v_call: TRBV11-2; clone_size: many; cdr3_length: 13; cdr3_aa: CASSPRGNYGYTF; cdr3_nt: TGTGCCAGCAGCCCCAGGGGAAACTATGGCTACACCTTC
j_call: TRBJ1-4; d_call: TRBD1; v_call: TRBV5-1; clone_size: few; cdr3_length: 15; cdr3_aa: CASSLGQGINEKLFF; cdr3_nt: TGCGCCAGCAGCTTGGGACAGGGGATTAACGAAAAACTGTTTTTT
j_call: TRBJ2-3; d_call: TRBD2; v_call: TRBV20-1; clone_size: few; cdr3_length: 15; cdr3_aa: CSAAREETGTDTQYF; cdr3_nt: TGCAGTGCGGCCCGGGAGGAGACGGGGACAGATACGCAGTATTTT
j_call: TRBJ2-4; d_call: -; v_call: TRBV29-1; clone_size: -; cdr3_length: 12; cdr3_aa: CSALDSENIQYF; cdr3_nt: TGCAGCGCCTTGGACAGTGAAAACATTCAGTACTTC
j_call: TRBJ2-1; d_call: TRBD2; v_call: TRBV12-3/TRBV12-4; clone_size: -; cdr3_length: 15; cdr3_aa: CASSLSGSTYNEQFF; cdr3_nt: TGTGCCAGCAGCTTAAGCGGGAGTACCTACAATGAGCAGTTCTTC
j_call: TRBJ2-4; d_call: TRBD1; v_call: TRBV10-3; clone_size: once; cdr3_length: 18; cdr3_aa: CAISEVGQGMVAKNIQYF; cdr3_nt: TGTGCCATCAGTGAGGTTGGACAGGGGATGGTAGCCAAAAACATTCAGTACTTC
j_call: TRBJ2-1; d_call: TRBD1; v_call: TRBV20-1; clone_size: -; cdr3_length: 15; cdr3_aa: CSASPRDRDYNEQFF; cdr3_nt: TGCAGTGCTAGCCCCCGGGACAGGGACTACAATGAGCAGTTCTTC
j_call: TRBJ1-2; d_call: TRBD1; v_call: TRBV12-3/TRBV12-4; clone_size: few; cdr3_length: 14; cdr3_aa: CASSFDRGNYGYTF; cdr3_nt: TGTGCCAGCAGTTTTGACAGGGGCAACTATGGCTACACCTTC
j_call: TRBJ2-5; d_call: TRBD1; v_call: TRBV24-1; clone_size: few; cdr3_length: 13; cdr3_aa: CATSPTGQETQYF; cdr3_nt: TGTGCCACCTCGCCGACAGGGCAAGAGACCCAGTACTTC
j_call: TRBJ2-5; d_call: -; v_call: TRBV28; clone_size: few; cdr3_length: 17; cdr3_aa: CASTQLGAKGGRETQYF; cdr3_nt: TGTGCCAGCACCCAACTTGGAGCCAAGGGGGGGAGAGAGACCCAGTACTTC
j_call: TRBJ2-7; d_call: -; v_call: TRBV5-6; clone_size: few; cdr3_length: 17; cdr3_aa: CASSPPGPGPHSYEQYF; cdr3_nt: TGTGCCAGCAGCCCCCCGGGACCAGGCCCCCACTCCTACGAGCAGTACTTC
j_call: TRBJ2-3; d_call: -; v_call: TRBV3-1; clone_size: few; cdr3_length: 9; cdr3_aa: CAGRDLSPF; cdr3_nt: TGTGCCGGAAGGGACTTATCCCCGTTT
j_call: TRBJ1-4; d_call: TRBD1; v_call: TRBV25-1; clone_size: -; cdr3_length: 16; cdr3_aa: CASSESSGQDNEKLFF; cdr3_nt: TGTGCCAGCAGTGAATCTTCCGGACAGGATAATGAAAAACTGTTTTTT
j_call: TRBJ2-5; d_call: -; v_call: TRBV4-2; clone_size: few; cdr3_length: 14; cdr3_aa: CASSHLGSSETQYF; cdr3_nt: TGTGCCAGCAGCCATCTTGGATCTTCCGAGACCCAGTACTTC
j_call: TRBJ1-5; d_call: TRBD1; v_call: TRBV2; clone_size: -; cdr3_length: 15; cdr3_aa: CASSEGTGSYQPQHF; cdr3_nt: TGTGCCAGCAGTGAAGGGACAGGGAGTTATCAGCCCCAGCATTTT
j_call: TRBJ2-5; d_call: -; v_call: TRBV3-1; clone_size: few; cdr3_length: 18; cdr3_aa: CASSQDPGHFIRKETQYF; cdr3_nt: TGTGCCAGCAGCCAAGATCCGGGACACTTCATACGAAAAGAGACCCAGTACTTC
j_call: TRBJ2-5; d_call: TRBD1; v_call: TRBV7-7; clone_size: -; cdr3_length: 16; cdr3_aa: CASSPLDRVVRETQYF; cdr3_nt: TGTGCCAGCAGCCCTTTAGACAGGGTTGTCCGAGAGACCCAGTACTTC
j_call: TRBJ2-5; d_call: TRBD1; v_call: TRBV5-1; clone_size: few; cdr3_length: 15; cdr3_aa: CASSYGQGRQETQYF; cdr3_nt: TGCGCCAGCAGCTACGGACAGGGACGCCAAGAGACCCAGTACTTC
j_call: TRBJ2-7; d_call: -; v_call: TRBV7-9; clone_size: -; cdr3_length: 13; cdr3_aa: CASNLGSSYEQYF; cdr3_nt: TGTGCCAGCAACTTAGGAAGCTCCTACGAGCAGTACTTC
j_call: TRBJ1-3; d_call: TRBD1; v_call: TRBV6-5; clone_size: -; cdr3_length: 15; cdr3_aa: CASSRDRGSRNTIYF; cdr3_nt: TGTGCCAGCAGCCGAGACAGGGGATCAAGAAACACCATATATTTT
j_call: TRBJ1-2; d_call: -; v_call: TRBV6-6; clone_size: -; cdr3_length: 13; cdr3_aa: CASRTGTSYGYTF; cdr3_nt: TGTGCCAGCAGAACTGGGACTTCCTATGGCTACACCTTC
j_call: TRBJ1-5; d_call: -; v_call: TRBV28; clone_size: few; cdr3_length: 17; cdr3_aa: CASSPVYPALLNQPQHF; cdr3_nt: TGTGCCAGCAGTCCCGTTTATCCAGCCCTCCTTAATCAGCCCCAGCATTTT
j_call: TRBJ2-7; d_call: -; v_call: TRBV29-1; clone_size: few; cdr3_length: 11; cdr3_aa: CSVAPDHEQYF; cdr3_nt: TGCAGCGTTGCCCCCGACCACGAGCAGTACTTC
j_call: TRBJ2-1; d_call: TRBD2; v_call: TRBV24-1; clone_size: -; cdr3_length: 17; cdr3_aa: CATSDPTETSGHNEQFF; cdr3_nt: TGTGCCACCAGTGATCCTACCGAGACTAGCGGGCACAATGAGCAGTTCTTC
j_call: TRBJ2-5; d_call: -; v_call: TRBV6-2/TRBV6-3; clone_size: few; cdr3_length: 14; cdr3_aa: CASRGFGRGETQYF; cdr3_nt: TGTGCCAGCAGAGGGTTCGGCAGGGGAGAGACCCAGTACTTC
j_call: TRBJ1-2; d_call: TRBD1; v_call: TRBV18; clone_size: -; cdr3_length: 17; cdr3_aa: CASSPGTGGAKTYGYTF; cdr3_nt: TGTGCCAGCTCACCAGGGACAGGGGGCGCGAAAACTTATGGCTACACCTTC
j_call: TRBJ2-1; d_call: -; v_call: TRBV9; clone_size: few; cdr3_length: 13; cdr3_aa: CASSVGQANEQFF; cdr3_nt: TGTGCCAGCAGCGTAGGACAGGCCAATGAGCAGTTCTTC
j_call: TRBJ2-5; d_call: -; v_call: TRBV10-2; clone_size: -; cdr3_length: 12; cdr3_aa: CASRDDSPVVFF; cdr3_nt: TGCGCCAGCAGGGACGACTCGCCGGTGGTGTTCTTC
j_call: TRBJ2-3; d_call: -; v_call: TRBV27; clone_size: -; cdr3_length: 15; cdr3_aa: CASSLTPGGTDTQYF; cdr3_nt: TGTGCCAGCAGTTTGACTCCCGGGGGCACAGATACGCAGTATTTT
j_call: TRBJ2-5; d_call: TRBD2; v_call: TRBV12-3/TRBV12-4; clone_size: -; cdr3_length: 17; cdr3_aa: CASSLARSGGVVKTQYF; cdr3_nt: TGTGCCAGCAGTTTAGCGCGTAGCGGGGGCGTCGTTAAGACCCAGTACTTC
j_call: TRBJ2-5; d_call: TRBD2; v_call: TRBV5-1; clone_size: -; cdr3_length: 16; cdr3_aa: CAGSLVLAGAQETQYF; cdr3_nt: TGCGCCGGCAGCTTGGTACTAGCGGGGGCCCAAGAGACCCAGTACTTC
j_call: TRBJ1-4; d_call: TRBD1; v_call: TRBV20-1; clone_size: -; cdr3_length: 13; cdr3_aa: CSALTGGDEKLFF; cdr3_nt: TGCAGTGCTTTAACAGGGGGCGACGAAAAACTGTTTTTT
j_call: TRBJ2-5; d_call: -; v_call: TRBV5-1; clone_size: many; cdr3_length: 13; cdr3_aa: CASRGQARETQYF; cdr3_nt: TGCGCCAGCCGAGGGCAAGCGAGAGAGACCCAGTACTTC
j_call: TRBJ2-7; d_call: -; v_call: TRBV27; clone_size: few; cdr3_length: 13; cdr3_aa: CASSPTSGSEQYF; cdr3_nt: TGTGCCAGCAGTCCTACCTCAGGGAGCGAGCAGTACTTC
j_call: TRBJ2-2; d_call: -; v_call: TRBV28; clone_size: -; cdr3_length: 16; cdr3_aa: CASSSTGLPNTGELFF; cdr3_nt: TGTGCCAGCAGTTCAACGGGACTTCCGAACACCGGGGAGCTGTTTTTT
j_call: TRBJ2-2; d_call: TRBD2; v_call: TRBV5-1; clone_size: many; cdr3_length: 15; cdr3_aa: CASSLLASNTGELFF; cdr3_nt: TGCGCCAGCAGCTTACTAGCGAGTAACACCGGGGAGCTGTTTTTT
j_call: TRBJ1-1; d_call: TRBD1; v_call: TRBV7-2; clone_size: many; cdr3_length: 16; cdr3_aa: CASSHAGDRGLTEAFF; cdr3_nt: TGTGCCAGCAGCCATGCCGGGGACAGGGGGCTAACTGAAGCTTTCTTT
j_call: TRBJ2-2; d_call: TRBD1; v_call: TRBV24-1; clone_size: -; cdr3_length: 16; cdr3_aa: CATSATGQGYTGELFF; cdr3_nt: TGTGCCACCAGTGCTACGGGACAGGGTTACACCGGGGAGCTGTTTTTT
j_call: TRBJ1-2; d_call: -; v_call: TRBV29-1; clone_size: few; cdr3_length: 14; cdr3_aa: CSVEAPGQSFSYTF; cdr3_nt: TGCAGCGTTGAAGCCCCGGGACAAAGTTTTAGCTACACCTTC
j_call: TRBJ1-1; d_call: -; v_call: TRBV5-1; clone_size: few; cdr3_length: 16; cdr3_aa: CASSLVENLGGTEAFF; cdr3_nt: TGCGCCAGCAGCTTGGTGGAGAACCTGGGGGGTACTGAAGCTTTCTTT
j_call: TRBJ2-7; d_call: -; v_call: TRBV27; clone_size: -; cdr3_length: 15; cdr3_aa: CASSFGSRPGYEQYF; cdr3_nt: TGTGCCAGCAGTTTTGGGTCGAGACCGGGATACGAGCAGTACTTC
j_call: TRBJ2-7; d_call: -; v_call: TRBV12-3/TRBV12-4; clone_size: few; cdr3_length: 15; cdr3_aa: CASSFLPTGRDEQYF; cdr3_nt: TGTGCCAGCAGTTTCCTACCTACAGGGCGGGACGAGCAGTACTTC
j_call: TRBJ2-1; d_call: TRBD2; v_call: TRBV9; clone_size: few; cdr3_length: 16; cdr3_aa: CASSVWASGGAGEQFF; cdr3_nt: TGTGCCAGCAGCGTATGGGCCAGCGGGGGGGCCGGTGAGCAGTTCTTC
j_call: TRBJ2-5; d_call: TRBD2; v_call: TRBV11-2; clone_size: -; cdr3_length: 15; cdr3_aa: CASSRRGGARETQYF; cdr3_nt: TGTGCCAGCAGCCGTCGGGGGGGGGCAAGGGAGACCCAGTACTTC
j_call: TRBJ2-5; d_call: -; v_call: TRBV6-1; clone_size: -; cdr3_length: 14; cdr3_aa: CATSDRQRLETQYF; cdr3_nt: TGTGCCACCTCAGATAGACAACGGCTAGAGACCCAGTACTTC
j_call: TRBJ2-1; d_call: -; v_call: TRBV5-1; clone_size: few; cdr3_length: 14; cdr3_aa: CASSRAGRGDEQFF; cdr3_nt: TGCGCCAGCAGCAGGGCAGGACGGGGCGATGAGCAGTTCTTC
j_call: TRBJ1-5; d_call: -; v_call: TRBV20-1; clone_size: few; cdr3_length: 14; cdr3_aa: CSARVRGPNQPQHF; cdr3_nt: TGCAGTGCTAGAGTGAGAGGGCCCAATCAGCCCCAGCATTTT
j_call: TRBJ2-3; d_call: -; v_call: TRBV29-1; clone_size: -; cdr3_length: 14; cdr3_aa: CSVRRGLIADTQYF; cdr3_nt: TGCAGCGTTCGGCGGGGGCTGATCGCAGATACGCAGTATTTT